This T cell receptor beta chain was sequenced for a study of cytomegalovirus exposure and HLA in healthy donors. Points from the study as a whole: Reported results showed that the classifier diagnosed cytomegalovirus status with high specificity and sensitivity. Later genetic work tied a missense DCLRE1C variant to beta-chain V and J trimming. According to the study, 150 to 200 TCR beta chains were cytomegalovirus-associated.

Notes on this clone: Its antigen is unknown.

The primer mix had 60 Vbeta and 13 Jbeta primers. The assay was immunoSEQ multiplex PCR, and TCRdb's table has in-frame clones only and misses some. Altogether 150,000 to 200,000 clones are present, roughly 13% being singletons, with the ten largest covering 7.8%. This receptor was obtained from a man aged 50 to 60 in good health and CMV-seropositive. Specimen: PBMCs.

CDR3 protein: CASNGDRGWSPLHF. The CDR3 DNA reads TGTGCCAGCAATGGGGACAGGGGATGGTCACCCCTCCACTTT. The V gene is TRBV2, the J gene TRBJ1-6; 10 bases map to TRBD1. This CDR3 has 14 residues. Germline V lookup: CDR1 SNHLY, CDR2 FYNNEI. Trimming removed 7 bases from V and 10 bases from J; junction bases left unmatched: 7.